This TCR beta chain was identified during a study of PD-L1 blockade in urothelial cancer. Study-wide context: Bladder-origin urothelial cancer in males described about 90% of the roughly 30 patients. Among blood samples, the median T cell count was about 130,000.

The investigators introduced synthetic TCR analog templates into each PCR as spikes. TCRdb keeps only in-frame clones here, not all; method: immunoSEQ multiplex PCR. Found here are more than 65,000 clones, 87% of them singletons; the top ten hold roughly 6.1%. V was cut by 11 bases and J by 2 bases, with 19 bases left in between. CDR1 MDHEN and CDR2 SYDVKM come from the germline V gene. The CDR3 runs to 14 residues. This sequence was found in a woman aged 70 to 79 with urothelial cancer. The genes are TRBV28 and TRBJ2-7; maybe TRBD1 (6 bases). The source was PBMCs, collected around atezolizumab (anti-PD-L1) treatment. The CDR3 loop is CAPRAGGSTYEQYF. DNA of the CDR3: TGTGCCCCCCGGGCTGGGGGCTCGACCTACGAGCAGTACTTC.